These 16 T cell receptor beta chains came from one sample sequenced in a study of patients and donors after allogeneic stem cell transplantation. TCRdb analysed the RT-PCR reads with MiXCR anew, one entry per CDR3 protein. The sample lists 70,000 to 85,000 distinct CDR3 sequences; less than 30% were seen once. What was sequenced was blood, either unsorted or a sorted T cell fraction (not recorded which). Receptors originate from a human donor who was either an allogeneic HSCT recipient or a stem cell or donor lymphocyte infusion donor (not recorded which). It is not recorded whose cells these are; they may come from a transplant donor.

This clonotype showed up just a few times. The junction differs from germline at one of its ends, possibly a read error. This sequence joins TRBV7-7 and TRBJ2-2; D possibly corresponds to TRBD2 (5 bases). There are 13 residues in the CDR3. Germline V gene lookup returns CDR1 SSHAT and CDR2 FNYEAQ (reference sequence). The CDR3 here is CASSLALPGELFF. DNA for the CDR3: TGTGCCAGCAGCCTAGCCCTGCCCGGGGAGCTGTTTTTT.

This clonotype was counted between two and nine times. The chain recombines TRBV10-3 with TRBJ2-7; D perhaps matches TRBD2 (5 bases). V shed 3 bases and J shed 0 bases, with 9 bases lying between them. Germline loops: CDR1 ENHRY, CDR2 SYGVKD. This CDR3 is 14 amino acids long. In nucleotides, the CDR3 is TGTGCCATCAGTGAAGGGAGTAGCTCCTACGAGCAGTACTTC. It codes for CAISEGSSSYEQYF.

J is TRBJ1-5 and V is TRBV7-9; TRBD1 matches at 8 bases. The J segment lost 4 bases and the V segment lost 5 bases, leaving 7 bases of the junction unmatched. Germline V gene lookup returns CDR1 SEHNR and CDR2 FQNEAQ (reference sequence). The length of the CDR3 is 15 residues. The CDR3 loop reads CASSVGQGENQPQHF. CDR3 DNA: TGTGCCAGCAGCGTCGGACAGGGAGAAAATCAGCCCCAGCATTTT. The whole variable domain, remainder taken from reference TRBV7-9 and TRBJ1-5, is DTGVSQNPRHKITKRGQNVTFRCDPISEHNRLYWYRQTLGQGPEFLTYFQNEAQLEKSRLLSDRFSAERPKGSFSTLEIQRTEQGDSAMYLCASSVGQGENQPQHFGDGTRLSIL.

This chain links TRBV5-1 with TRBJ2-1; D unclear. Germline V gene sequence: CDR1 SGHRS, CDR2 YFSETQ. V dropped 1 base and J dropped 5 bases, with 10 bases sitting between them. The CDR3 runs 14 residues. DNA of the CDR3: TGCGCCAGCAGCTTGTCTTCCAATAACAATGAGCAGTTCTTC. This sequence encodes CASSLSSNNNEQFF.

Details on this clonotype: One junction end disagrees with the germline gene, perhaps due to a read error. The chain joins TRBV20-1 to TRBJ1-5; 8 positions agree with TRBD1. CDR3 length equals 13 residues. Germline values: CDR1 DFQATT, CDR2 SNEGSKA (reference sequence). CDR3 sequence reads: CSADRVGNQPPHF. The CDR3 DNA sequence: TGCAGTGCGGACAGGGTTGGCAATCAGCCCCCGCATTTT.

The chain combines TRBV18 with TRBJ2-7, with TRBD1 matching 10 bases. This CDR3 spans 15 amino acids. Losses at the gene ends were 5 bases for V and 2 bases for J; bases not matched to a gene: 6. Germline values: CDR1 KGHSH, CDR2 LQKENI. The CDR3 spells CASSKTGTGAYEQYF. In DNA, the CDR3 is TGTGCCAGCTCAAAAACCGGGACAGGGGCCTACGAGCAGTACTTC.

This clonotype was counted ten times or more. CDR3 protein: CASSLGGRGGQPQHF. CDR3 coding DNA: TGTGCCAGCAGCTTAGGGGGGCGGGGTGGTCAGCCCCAGCATTTT. V usage is TRBV7-8 and J usage is TRBJ1-5; TRBD1 is a possible D gene (6 bases). V was trimmed by 1 base and J by 6 bases, leaving 13 bases between them. The germline gives CDR1 SGHVS, CDR2 FQNEAQ. The CDR3 spans 15 residues.

Only a few counts were recorded for this clonotype. The CDR3 is CASSLAVGNEQFF. DNA for the CDR3: TGCGCCAGCAGCTTGGCCGTAGGCAATGAGCAGTTCTTC. The chain joins TRBV5-1 to TRBJ2-1; no reliable D call. This CDR3 region has 13 residues. Germline V gives CDR1 SGHRS, CDR2 YFSETQ. V lost 0 bases, J lost 6 bases, and 7 bases lay in between.

J is TRBJ2-2 and V is TRBV7-6; no reliable D call. V lost 5 bases, J lost 5 bases, and 18 bases lay in between. The CDR3 length is 16 residues. Germline-derived CDR1 and CDR2 are SGHVS and FNYEAQ. The CDR3 region is CASSNFPRSRTGELFF. CDR3 nucleotides: TGTGCCAGCAGCAATTTTCCCCGGTCCCGGACCGGGGAGCTGTTTTTT.

This chain joins TRBV5-1 and TRBJ2-1, with 9 positions matching TRBD1. Germline V CDR1 and CDR2: SGHRS, YFSETQ. J lost 6 bases, V lost 7 bases, and 8 bases had no gene match. This CDR3 contains 14 residues. CDR3 amino acids: CASGQGQGRNEQFF. The CDR3, as DNA: TGCGCCAGCGGGCAGGGACAGGGTCGCAATGAGCAGTTCTTC.

This clonotype was seen more than once but under ten times. V is TRBV18 and J is TRBJ1-1; tentatively, D is TRBD1 (6 bases). The germline gives CDR1 KGHSH, CDR2 LQKENI. This CDR3 has 14 residues. V lost 5 bases and J 1 base, leaving 11 bases between the germline ends. This CDR3 is CASSKDSPNTEAFF. DNA for the CDR3: TGTGCCAGCTCAAAGGACAGCCCGAACACTGAAGCTTTCTTT.

The V gene is TRBV16, the J gene TRBJ1-1; TRBD1 is a possible D gene (6 bases). V was shortened by 4 bases and J by 4 bases, with 13 bases between the two germline ends. The CDR3 has 14 amino acids. Germline loops: CDR1 KGHSY, CDR2 FQNENV. CDR3 residues: CASSLRQASTEAFF. CDR3 sequence (DNA): TGTGCCAGCAGCCTCCGACAGGCGTCCACTGAAGCTTTCTTT.

This clonotype has a handful of counts. The J gene is TRBJ1-2, the V gene TRBV20-1; 7 bases agree with TRBD1. This CDR3 spans 15 amino acids. V gave up 5 bases and J gave up 0 bases; unmatched junction bases: 9. The germline V gene encodes CDR1 DFQATT and CDR2 SNEGSKA (reference sequence). The CDR3 DNA reads TGCAGTGCTTCCCTTGGGGGGACAGCTAACTATGGCTACACCTTC. Translated: CSASLGGTANYGYTF.

The rearrangement links TRBV27 to TRBJ2-2; D may be TRBD2 (5 bases). Germline values: CDR1 MNHEY, CDR2 SMNVEV (reference sequence). The CDR3 spans 18 residues. Trimming shortened V by 2 bases and J by 8 bases, and 24 bases separated the two germline ends. CDR3 DNA: TGTGCCAGCAGTTTAAGTGGTGGGTCCTTGCGGGCCCAAGGGGAGCTGTTTTTT. Protein product: CASSLSGGSLRAQGELFF.

The rearrangement joins TRBV7-9 to TRBJ2-3, with 9 bases aligning to TRBD1. The germline gives CDR1 SEHNR, CDR2 FQNEAQ (reference sequence). There are 16 residues in the CDR3. V lost 0 bases to trimming and J lost 4 bases; unmatched junction nucleotides: 5. DNA of the CDR3: TGTGCCAGCAGCTTAGCGCGTTGGGACAGGGCAGATACGCAGTATTTT. This gives the protein CASSLARWDRADTQYF. Full variable domain (rest looked up from reference TRBV7-9 and TRBJ2-3): DTGVSQNPRHKITKRGQNVTFRCDPISEHNRLYWYRQTLGQGPEFLTYFQNEAQLEKSRLLSDRFSAERPKGSFSTLEIQRTEQGDSAMYLCASSLARWDRADTQYFGPGTRLTVL.

The rearrangement links TRBV4-1 to TRBJ2-1; D gene ambiguous. Deletions cut 0 bases from V and 8 bases from J, with 8 bases between. This CDR3 contains 13 residues. Germline assignment: CDR1 MGHRA and CDR2 YSYEKL. CDR3 protein: CASSQDPLYEQFF. CDR3 coding DNA: TGCGCCAGCAGCCAAGATCCCTTGTATGAGCAGTTCTTC.